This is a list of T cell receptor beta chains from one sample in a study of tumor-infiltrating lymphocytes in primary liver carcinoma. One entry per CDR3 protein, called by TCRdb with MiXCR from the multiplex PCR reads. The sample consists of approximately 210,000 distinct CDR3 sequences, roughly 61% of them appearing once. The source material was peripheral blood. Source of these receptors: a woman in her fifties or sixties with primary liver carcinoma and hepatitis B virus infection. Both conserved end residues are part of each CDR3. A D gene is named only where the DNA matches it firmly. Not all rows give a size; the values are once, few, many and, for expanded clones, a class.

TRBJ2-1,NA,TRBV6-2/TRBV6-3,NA,TGTGCCAACAGTTCCGCTCACAATGAGCAGATCTTC,CANSSAHNEQIF
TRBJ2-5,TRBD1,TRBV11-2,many,TGTGCCAGCAGCAGTTGGGACAGGGGTATCGAGACCCAGTACTTC,CASSSWDRGIETQYF
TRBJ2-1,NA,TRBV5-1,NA,TGCGCCAGCAAGGTGGCCGTCGGCGCTCAGTACAATGAGCAGTTCTTC,CASKVAVGAQYNEQFF
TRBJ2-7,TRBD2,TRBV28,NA,TGTGCCAGCAGGCGGGGGGAGGGAGTGAAGCAGTACTTC,CASRRGEGVKQYF
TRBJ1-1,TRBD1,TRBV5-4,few,TGTGCCAGCAGCTATGACGGGACAGGGAACACTGAAGCTTTCTTT,CASSYDGTGNTEAFF
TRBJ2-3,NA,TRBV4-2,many,TGTGCCAGCAGCCAGGTAACTGGGTTCGCGCAGTATTTT,CASSQVTGFAQYF
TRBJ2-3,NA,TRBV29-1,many,TGCAGCGTTGGCGGGTACACAGATACGCAGTATTTT,CSVGGYTDTQYF
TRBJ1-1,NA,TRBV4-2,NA,TGCGCCATCAGCCGCAGGCTCAGGGAGGGGACCGAAGCTTTCTTT,CAISRRLREGTEAFF
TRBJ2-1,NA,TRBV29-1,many,TGCAGCGGAGCTCAGGGGCGTGAGCAGTTCTTC,CSGAQGREQFF
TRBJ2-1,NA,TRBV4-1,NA,TGCGCCCAGCAGCCAAACACAGAGAATGAGCAGTCCTTCGGGCCCAATGAGCAGTTCTTC,CAQQPNTENEQSFGPNEQFF
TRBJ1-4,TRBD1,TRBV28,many,TGTGCCAGCAGTTCTCCCAGGGGGCGGACTAATGAAAAACTGTTTTTT,CASSSPRGRTNEKLFF
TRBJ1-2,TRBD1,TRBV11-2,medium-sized,TGTGCCAGCAGCTTAACCCAATACAGGGGATATGGCTACACCTTC,CASSLTQYRGYGYTF
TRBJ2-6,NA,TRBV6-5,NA,TGTGCCAGCAAAACTGAAGGGACAAGGTCTGGGGCCAACGTCCTGACTTTC,CASKTEGTRSGANVLTF
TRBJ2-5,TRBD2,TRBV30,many,TGTGCCTGGGAGTGGCGGGAGGGCCGGGGGACCCAGTACTTC,CAWEWREGRGTQYF
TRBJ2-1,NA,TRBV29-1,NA,TGCAGCGTTCAGCTAAGGGGGGACAATGTGCAGTTCTTC,CSVQLRGDNVQFF
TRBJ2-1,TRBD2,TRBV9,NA,TGTGCCAGCAGCGTCCAATTAGCGGGAAGCTCCTACAATGAGCAGTTCTTC,CASSVQLAGSSYNEQFF
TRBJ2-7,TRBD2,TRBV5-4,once,TGTGCCAGCAGCCGAGGGACTAGCGGGAGTTACAAGCAGTACTTC,CASSRGTSGSYKQYF
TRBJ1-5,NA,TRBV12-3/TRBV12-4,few,TGTGCCAGCAGCACCCTCTCTGGGGCGGGACAGCCCCAGCATTTT,CASSTLSGAGQPQHF
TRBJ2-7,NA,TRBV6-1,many,TGTGCCAGCAGTGAAGGGATCGCTCCCTCCTACGAGCAGTACTTC,CASSEGIAPSYEQYF
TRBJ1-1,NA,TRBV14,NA,TGTGCCGGCAGCCACTTAGACGGCTATAAGGCTGAAGCTTTCTTT,CAGSHLDGYKAEAFF
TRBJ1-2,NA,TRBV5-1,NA,TGCGCCAGCAGCTTGGAAACAGGGAGGGTCTACGGCTACACCTTC,CASSLETGRVYGYTF
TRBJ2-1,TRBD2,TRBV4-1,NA,TGCGCCAGCAGCCAAGATCTGGGGACTAGCGGATACGATGAGCAGTTCTTC,CASSQDLGTSGYDEQFF
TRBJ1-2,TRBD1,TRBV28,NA,TGTGCCGGCATCTTCTCCGGACAGGGGGTAGATGGCTACACCTTC,CAGIFSGQGVDGYTF
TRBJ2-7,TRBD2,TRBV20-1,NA,TGCAGTGCCCACCGACTAGCGGGAGATCGCGAGCAGTACTTC,CSAHRLAGDREQYF
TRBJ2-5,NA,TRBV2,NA,TGTGCCAACACCCAGTCCGAGACCCAGTACTTC,CANTQSETQYF
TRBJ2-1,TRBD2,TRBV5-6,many,TGTGCCAGCAGCTACGGACTAGCGGGAGGGGTCCATGAGCAGTTCTTC,CASSYGLAGGVHEQFF
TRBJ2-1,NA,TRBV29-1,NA,TGCACCGTAGGGGACTTTGAGCAGTTCTTC,CTVGDFEQFF
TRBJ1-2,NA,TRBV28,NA,TGTGGCAGCAGACCGCGTACCCTGCGGCCTGGCTACACCTTC,CGSRPRTLRPGYTF
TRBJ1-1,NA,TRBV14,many,TGTGCCAGCAGCCAAGGGCGGACAGTCGCTATCTCTGAAGCTTTCTTT,CASSQGRTVAISEAFF
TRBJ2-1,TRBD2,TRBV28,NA,TGTGCCAGCAGTTTATGGGGACTAGCGGGAGGTAGGCAGACCAAAAATGAGCAGTTCTTC,CASSLWGLAGGRQTKNEQFF
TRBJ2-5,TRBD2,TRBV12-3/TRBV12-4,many,TGTGCCAGCAACCTAGCGGGAGCGATGGAGACCCAGTACTTC,CASNLAGAMETQYF
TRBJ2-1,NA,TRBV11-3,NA,TGTGCCAGCAACTTGGCAGCGGCTGCCCGAGGTGAGCAGTTCTTC,CASNLAAAARGEQFF
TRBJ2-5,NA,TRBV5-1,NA,TGCGCCAGCAGCTTTCAAGCGGAACAAGAGACCCAGTACTTC,CASSFQAEQETQYF
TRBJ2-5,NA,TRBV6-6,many,TGTGCCAGCAGCCCCCCTGGATCGAACCAAGAGACCCAGTACTTC,CASSPPGSNQETQYF
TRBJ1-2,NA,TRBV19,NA,TGTGCCAGTAGTATCGTCCATGTGAACTATGGCTACACCTTC,CASSIVHVNYGYTF
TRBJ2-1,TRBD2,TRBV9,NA,TGTGCCAGCAGCTTAGGACTAGCGGGAGGGCCGAGGTACAATGAGCAGTTCTTC,CASSLGLAGGPRYNEQFF
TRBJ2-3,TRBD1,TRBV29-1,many,TGCAGCGTGGCAGGACAGGACACAGATACGCAGTATTTT,CSVAGQDTDTQYF
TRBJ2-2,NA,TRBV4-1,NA,TGCGCCAGTAGCCAACTACTAGCAGCCGGGGAGCTGTTTTTT,CASSQLLAAGELFF
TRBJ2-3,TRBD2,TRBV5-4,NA,TGTGCCAGCAGCTCCCCGGGACTAGCGGGGGCAGATACGCAGTATTTT,CASSSPGLAGADTQYF
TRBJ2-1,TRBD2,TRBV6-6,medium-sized,TGTGCCAGCAGGCCCGGGGGGGAGGGCTTAAATGAGCAGTTCTTC,CASRPGGEGLNEQFF
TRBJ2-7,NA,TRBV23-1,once,TGCGCCAGCTGGGCCCTCTTGGGGCAGTGCGAGCAGTACTTC,CASWALLGQCEQYF
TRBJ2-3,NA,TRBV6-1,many,TGTGCCAGCAGGAAATTTACCAGGGGCGGTTCAGATACGCAGTATTTT,CASRKFTRGGSDTQYF
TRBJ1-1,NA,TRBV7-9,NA,TGTGCCAGCAGCTTATCTCAATTGAACACTGAAGCTTTCTTT,CASSLSQLNTEAFF
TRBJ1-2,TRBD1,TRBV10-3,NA,TGTGCCATCAGTCCAGGGGGACCTAACTGTGGCTACACCTTC,CAISPGGPNCGYTF
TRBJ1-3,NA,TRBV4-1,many,TGCGCCAGCAGCCAAGACCGGTTCTCTGGAAACACCATATATTTT,CASSQDRFSGNTIYF
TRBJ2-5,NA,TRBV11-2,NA,TGTGCCAGCAGCACTTCGGGTGGGGCAGAGACCCAGTACTTC,CASSTSGGAETQYF
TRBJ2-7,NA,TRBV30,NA,TGTGCCTGGAGTGTAGCAGAACTGTACGAGCAGTACTTC,CAWSVAELYEQYF
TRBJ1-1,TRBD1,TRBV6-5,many,TGTGCCAGCAGTTCTAGATACAGGGGTGGTAACACTGAAGCTTTCTTT,CASSSRYRGGNTEAFF
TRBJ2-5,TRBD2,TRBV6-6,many,TGTGCCAGCAGTTACGGCGGTTCTAGCGGGGTCAGGGTTAAGACCCAGTACTTC,CASSYGGSSGVRVKTQYF
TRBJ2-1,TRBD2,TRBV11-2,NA,TGTCCCAGCAGCTTAGATCCTCCAGCGGGAGGAAGAAATGAGCAATTCTTC,CPSSLDPPAGGRNEQFF
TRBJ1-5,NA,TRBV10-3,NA,TGTGCCATCAGTGATCTAACTAGCGGGAGAGGAGGTGCTAGCACAGATACGCAGCATTTT,CAISDLTSGRGGASTDTQHF
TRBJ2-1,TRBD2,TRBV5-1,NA,TGCACCAGCAGCTTGGGGCCTAGCGGGAGTATTGGCAATGGGCAGTTCTTC,CTSSLGPSGSIGNGQFF
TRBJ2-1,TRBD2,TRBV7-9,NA,TGTGCCACAGCGGGAGTGACTTACAATGAGCAGTTCTTC,CATAGVTYNEQFF